Presented here are 27 T cell receptor beta chains from one specimen sequenced in a study of T cells in Graves' hyperthyroidism and ophthalmopathy. TCR beta CDR3 regions were amplified from RNA transcripts. First-round RT-PCR targeting the TCR CDR3 was performed with the HTBI primer set. Via MiXCR, TCRdb re-called the multiplex PCR reads, giving one row per CDR3 protein. Altogether approximately 520,000 distinct CDR3 sequences are present, roughly 24% being singletons, with the ten largest covering approximately 10%. The sample taken for sequencing was blood. The receptors stem from a woman aged 25 to 45 with Graves' ophthalmopathy.

This clonotype showed up just a few times. The chain has TRBV5-1 and TRBJ2-3; D might be TRBD2 (6 bases). Trimming removed 4 bases at V and 4 bases at J, with 10 bases between. The CDR3 has 13 residues. CDR1 is SGHRS, CDR2 YFSETQ, per germline. The CDR3 DNA reads as TGCGCCAGCAGCCTGGGAGGCGCAGATACGCAGTATTTT. Residues: CASSLGGADTQYF.

This clonotype was seen at least ten times. The rearrangement links TRBV28 to TRBJ2-5, with 10 nucleotides matching TRBD1. CDR3 length: 15 amino acids. J was trimmed by 5 bases and V by 6 bases; bases with no gene match: 9. Looked up from germline, CDR1 is MDHEN and CDR2 is SYDVKM. The CDR3 sequence: CASRPGTGDSETQYF. CDR3 bases: TGTGCCAGCAGGCCCGGGACAGGGGATTCGGAGACCCAGTACTTC. Full variable domain (rest looked up from reference TRBV28 and TRBJ2-5): DVKVTQSSRYLVKRTGEKVFLECVQDMDHENMFWYRQDPGLGLRLIYFSYDVKMKEKGDIPEGYSVSREKKERFSLILESASTNQTSMYLCASRPGTGDSETQYFGPGTRLLVL.

The rearrangement joins TRBV6-2 or TRBV6-3 to TRBJ2-7; the D is unclear. Trimming took off 0 bases at V and 3 bases at J, with 3 bases between the two ends. Germline CDR1 MNHEY, CDR2 SVGEGT. The CDR3 length is 12 residues. The CDR3 DNA sequence: TGTGCCAGCAGTTACTCCCGCTACGAGCAGTACTTC. It yields the protein CASSYSRYEQYF.

This clonotype was observed a handful of times. This sequence joins TRBV5-1 and TRBJ1-1; TRBD1 might be the D (5 bases). V was trimmed by 3 bases and J by 6 bases, leaving 15 bases between them. Germline CDR1 is SGHRS and CDR2 is YFSETQ. The CDR3 runs 14 residues. In DNA form, the CDR3 reads TGCGCCAGCAGCTCTTACCAGGGCCCGGCTGAAGCTTTCTTT. This translates into CASSSYQGPAEAFF.

Regarding this clonotype: One junction end does not reproduce the germline sequence, and a read error may be involved. CDR3 amino acids: CVSSRTPAAGETQYF. CDR3 in DNA: TGTGTCAGCAGTAGGACTCCTGCGGCCGGAGAGACCCAGTACTTC. The V gene is TRBV6-2 or TRBV6-3, the J gene TRBJ2-5; D possibly corresponds to TRBD2 (5 bases). Germline assignment: CDR1 MNHEY and CDR2 SVGEGT. The CDR3 is 15 amino acids.

This chain links TRBV7-3 with TRBJ2-2, with D perhaps matching TRBD1 (7 bases). The germline V gene has CDR1 SGHTA and CDR2 FQGTGA. The CDR3 runs 15 residues. With 5 bases removed from V and 6 bases from J, the gap between germline ends came to 16 bases. CDR3 protein: CASSPDREVAGELFF. For the CDR3, the DNA is TGTGCCAGCAGCCCCGACAGGGAGGTTGCCGGGGAGCTGTTTTTT.

The rearrangement joins TRBV6-1 to TRBJ2-5, with 14 positions matching TRBD2. The J segment lost 4 bases and the V segment lost 6 bases, leaving 10 bases of the junction unmatched. The CDR3 loop spans 17 amino acids. CDR1 is MNHNS and CDR2 is SASEGT in the germline V gene. CDR3 nucleotides: TGTGCCAGCAGCCGGTCCGGACTAGCGGGGGGATTAGAGACCCAGTACTTC. Translation gives CASSRSGLAGGLETQYF.

At least ten counts were recorded for this clonotype. V is TRBV11-2 and J is TRBJ1-3; 8 positions match TRBD1. This CDR3 has 19 residues. CDR1 and CDR2 from the germline V gene are SGHAT and FQNNGV. Trimming at V came to 5 bases and at J to 0 bases, leaving 15 bases not matched to a gene. The CDR3 here is CASSPTRQGIGISGNTIYF. CDR3 DNA sequence: TGTGCCAGCAGCCCAACCCGACAGGGGATAGGTATCTCTGGAAACACCATATATTTT.

This clonotype occurred many times. The chain combines TRBV7-8 with TRBJ1-5; D uncertain. Deletions cut 5 bases from V and 4 bases from J, with 18 bases between. There are 16 residues in the CDR3. Germline values: CDR1 SGHVS, CDR2 FQNEAQ. CDR3 in DNA: TGTGCCAGCAGCCCCGACGGACCGCGACTAAATCAGCCCCAGCATTTT. Its protein product is CASSPDGPRLNQPQHF.

This clonotype was seen repeatedly, ten times or more. The gene calls are TRBV4-2 and TRBJ2-7; 10 bases align to TRBD1. V lost 0 bases to trimming and J lost 4 bases; unmatched junction nucleotides: 3. Germline assignment: CDR1 LGHNA and CDR2 YNFKEQ. CDR3 length equals 15 residues. The CDR3: CASSQEDRGFYEQYF. The CDR3 nucleotides read TGTGCCAGCAGCCAAGAGGACAGGGGGTTTTACGAGCAGTACTTC.

The chain combines TRBV6-1 with TRBJ2-2, with unresolved D. V lost 3 bases to trimming and J lost 6 bases, with 11 bases between them. CDR3 size: 14 residues. Germline values: CDR1 MNHNS, CDR2 SASEGT. CDR3 nucleotide sequence: TGTGCCAGCAGTGAGCTCGACGGGTCCGGGGAGCTGTTTTTT. Translated: CASSELDGSGELFF.

V gene TRBV5-1 combines with J gene TRBJ2-4; the match to TRBD1 covers 8 bases. CDR1 and CDR2 from the germline V gene are SGHRS and YFSETQ. V was pared by 1 base and J by 1 base, with 4 bases of the junction left unmatched. The CDR3 length is 16 residues. The DNA for the CDR3 is TGCGCCAGCAGCTTGATGCGACAGGGGGCCAAAAACATTCAGTACTTC. Protein sequence: CASSLMRQGAKNIQYF.

This clonotype was detected a few times. This chain links TRBV6-1 with TRBJ1-1; a possible D gene is TRBD1 (5 bases). Trimming removed 8 bases at V and 0 bases at J, with 16 bases between. Germline V gene lookup returns CDR1 MNHNS and CDR2 SASEGT. This CDR3 has 15 amino acids. The CDR3 reads CASLSRVGLNTEAFF. For the CDR3, the DNA is TGTGCCAGCCTTTCCAGGGTGGGATTGAACACTGAAGCTTTCTTT.

Only a few counts were recorded for this clonotype. This sequence joins TRBV29-1 and TRBJ1-1; D gene ambiguous. Looked up from germline, CDR1 is SQVTM and CDR2 is ANQGSEA. This CDR3 is built from 14 residues. The CDR3 is CSMTEVSIGTEAFF. The CDR3 DNA reads TGCAGTATGACGGAAGTTTCCATCGGTACTGAAGCTTTCTTT.

In regard to this clonotype: A much larger clone sits a single nucleotide away, making a read error possible. CDR3 DNA sequence: TGTGCCAGCAGTTTATGGGCTCCAGGACTAGCCAAAAACATTAAGTACTTC. It codes for CASSLWAPGLAKNIKYF. The V gene is TRBV12-3 or TRBV12-4, the J gene TRBJ2-4; TRBD2 matches at 8 bases. CDR3 size: 17 residues.

Ten or more counts support this clonotype. The chain links TRBV6-1 to TRBJ2-7; D is perhaps TRBD1 (5 bases). Looked up from germline, CDR1 is MNHNS and CDR2 is SASEGT. V lost 2 bases and J 2 bases, leaving 13 bases between the germline ends. CDR3 size: 15 residues. CDR3 protein: CASSERAGHTYEQYF. For the CDR3, the DNA is TGTGCCAGCAGTGAAAGGGCAGGGCATACCTACGAGCAGTACTTC.

The chain recombines TRBV4-2 with TRBJ2-7, with unresolved D. V lost 4 bases and J 1 base, leaving 8 bases between the germline ends. The CDR3 runs to 13 residues. Per the germline V gene, CDR1 is LGHNA and CDR2 is YNFKEQ. The CDR3 DNA sequence: TGTGCCAGCAGCCCCCGGACGTCCTACGAGCAGTACTTC. Its protein product is CASSPRTSYEQYF.

This clonotype was picked up a small number of times. DNA of the CDR3: TGTGCCAGCAGCCTCGGACAGGGCGGGCCCCTCCACTTT. Translated: CASSLGQGGPLHF. The chain is built from TRBV27 and TRBJ1-6; 8 nucleotides align to TRBD1. Losses at the gene ends were 6 bases for V and 13 bases for J; bases not matched to a gene: 8. Germline lookup yields CDR1 MNHEY and CDR2 SMNVEV (reference sequence). The CDR3 runs to 13 residues.

The sample holds many counts of this clonotype. V usage is TRBV11-2 and J usage is TRBJ2-5; TRBD2 agrees at 15 bases. Looked up from germline, CDR1 is SGHAT and CDR2 is FQNNGV. J was trimmed by 2 bases and V by 3 bases; bases with no gene match: 7. This CDR3 contains 18 residues. CDR3 in amino acids: CASSLGLAGGYLQETQYF. In DNA form, the CDR3 reads TGTGCCAGCAGCTTGGGACTAGCGGGGGGTTACCTACAAGAGACCCAGTACTTC.

This clonotype was seen many times. This chain connects TRBV5-1 to TRBJ2-2; no reliable D call. CDR1 and CDR2 (germline): SGHRS, YFSETQ. Trimming took off 1 base at V and 1 base at J, with 5 bases between the two ends. The CDR3 is 14 residues long. CDR3 amino acids: CASSLTVNTGELFF. The CDR3 DNA follows: TGCGCCAGCAGCTTGACGGTGAACACCGGGGAGCTGTTTTTT.

This clonotype was seen ten or more times. J is TRBJ1-1 and V is TRBV6-1; D possibly corresponds to TRBD1 (5 bases). This CDR3 spans 17 amino acids. The V and J ends lost 3 bases and 2 bases respectively, with 19 bases between them. The germline gives CDR1 MNHNS, CDR2 SASEGT. The CDR3 loop reads CASSDPLGGPLNTEAFF. CDR3 bases: TGTGCCAGCAGTGATCCCTTGGGGGGACCCTTAAACACTGAAGCTTTCTTT.

This clonotype was recorded once. This chain joins TRBV29-1 and TRBJ1-1; 7 bases line up with TRBD1. There are 14 residues in the CDR3. V trimming: 6 bases; J trimming: 2 bases; junction bases outside the gene matches: 9. CDR1 is SQVTM and CDR2 is ANQGSEA in the germline V gene. CDR3 bases: TGCAGCGTGGACCCTGGACAGGATAACACTGAAGCTTTCTTT. It yields the protein CSVDPGQDNTEAFF. Full variable domain (remainder filled in from reference TRBV29-1 and TRBJ1-1): SAVISQKPSRDICQRGTSLTIQCQVDSQVTMMFWYRQQPGQSLTLIATANQGSEATYESGFVIDKFPISRPNLTFSTLTVSNMSPEDSSIYLCSVDPGQDNTEAFFGQGTRLTVV.

This clonotype was seen more than once but under ten times. The chain uses TRBV15 and TRBJ1-5; D is undetermined. The CDR3 runs to 12 residues. The germline gives CDR1 LNHNV, CDR2 YYDKDF (reference sequence). The V end was cut by 3 bases, the J end by 8 bases, with 8 bases between. The CDR3 coding sequence is TGTGCCACCAGCAGCAACGAGGAGCCCCAGCATTTT. Translated, it gives CATSSNEEPQHF.

This clonotype has a count of ten or more. The rearrangement links TRBV6-5 to TRBJ1-2; 7 bases line up with TRBD1. Germline CDR1 and CDR2: MNHEY and SVGAGI. The CDR3 has 13 amino acids. J gave up 10 bases and V 4 bases, and 9 bases lay outside the gene matches. CDR3 residues: CASSWGGQTLYTF. The CDR3 DNA follows: TGTGCCAGCAGTTGGGGGGGACAGACCCTCTACACCTTC.

The chain has TRBV5-1 and TRBJ1-2; 11 bases agree with TRBD1. V dropped 0 bases and J dropped 4; count of bases not matched to a gene: 5. This CDR3 has 16 amino acids. Germline CDR1 reads SGHRS; CDR2 reads YFSETQ. For the CDR3, the DNA is TGCGCCAGCAGCTTGGCCGGGACAGGGGGATCCTATGGCTACACCTTC. Translating it yields CASSLAGTGGSYGYTF.

This clonotype was detected many times. The J gene is TRBJ2-7, the V gene TRBV6-5; weak D call: TRBD2 (6 bases). CDR3 length: 15 residues. Germline V CDR1 and CDR2: MNHEY, SVGAGI. V lost 2 bases and J lost 1, with 12 bases in between. The CDR3 region has the DNA TGTGCCAGCAGTTACGCAGCGGGTCAGTCCTACGAGCAGTACTTC. It translates to CASSYAAGQSYEQYF.

This clonotype was detected ten times or more. The rearrangement links TRBV2 to TRBJ1-3, with 8 bases aligning to TRBD1. CDR3 length: 14 residues. Germline-derived CDR1 and CDR2 are SNHLY and FYNNEI. After removal of 3 bases from V and 4 bases from J, the junction contained 2 bases not matched to a gene. CDR3: CASSDRGLGNTIYF. The CDR3 nucleotides are TGTGCCAGCAGTGACAGGGGGCTCGGAAACACCATATATTTT.